In this sample, the clone carrying this T cell receptor beta chain turned up a few times. The junction had 7 bases not matched to a gene; V was cut back by 1 base and J by 4 bases. Germline CDR1 is SGHDN and CDR2 is FVKESK. This CDR3 spans 15 amino acids. The data were obtained in a study of T-cell memory formation after mild COVID-19. TCRdb independently ran MiXCR on the 5' RACE reads; one entry per CDR3 protein. The repertoire has around 450,000 distinct CDR3 sequences, less than 25% of them found once; the top ten carry 8.8%. Sequencing was performed on PBMCs or a T cell subset sorted from them (not recorded which). The chain couples TRBV14 to TRBJ2-7; 7 bases fit TRBD1. This clonotype was sampled from an adult woman who had mild COVID-19 (a few samples of this study predate the infection). Cell type and time point are not known. CDR3 bases: TGTGCCAGCAGCCAAGCTGAGACAGGGTATTACGAGCAGTACTTC. Translation: CASSQAETGYYEQYF.